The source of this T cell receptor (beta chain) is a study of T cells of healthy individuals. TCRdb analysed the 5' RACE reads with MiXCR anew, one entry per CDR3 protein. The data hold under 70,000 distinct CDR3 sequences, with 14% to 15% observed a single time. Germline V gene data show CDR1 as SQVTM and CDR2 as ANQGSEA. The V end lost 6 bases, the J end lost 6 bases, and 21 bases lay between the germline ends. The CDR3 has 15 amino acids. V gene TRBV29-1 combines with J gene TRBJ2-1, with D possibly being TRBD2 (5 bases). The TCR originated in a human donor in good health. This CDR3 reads CSVRMRVNPSNEQFF. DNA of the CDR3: TGCAGCGTCAGAATGCGGGTAAATCCTAGCAATGAGCAGTTCTTC.